Detailed here is one T cell receptor (beta chain). What it binds is not known. Other DNA sequences in the same sample also yield this CDR3. Replicate PCRs for sorted subsets used roughly 200 ng DNA; this equaled about 30,000 T cell genomes. Clones were read by immunoSEQ multiplex PCR, and TCRdb kept only the in-frame ones, dropping some. The table has about 1.1 million clones, roughly 74% seen once; the top ten hold roughly 0.61%. The sample belongs to a study of shared clonotypes between healthy human individuals. Overall study results and limits: Rarefaction gave evidence that sorted-subset sequencing remained incomplete despite large depth.

The CDR3 has 14 residues. The V and J ends lost 5 bases and 1 base respectively, with 10 bases between them. Germline V gene data show CDR1 as SGHTA and CDR2 as FQGTGA. V and J are TRBV7-3 and TRBJ2-3, with no clear D. Material for sequencing was memory CD4+ T cells from PBMCs. Subset described: CD45RA-negative fraction. The clonotype originates from a young man in good health. Some clones in this sample may be carry-over from other donors' samples. CDR3 DNA: TGTGCCAGCAGCCTCAGTCCGGGCACAGATACGCAGTATTTT. The encoded protein is CASSLSPGTDTQYF.